The TCR beta chain described here comes from a study of T cell repertoires in ileal Crohn's disease (dated by TCRdb to the late 2010s). Background for the entire study: At the time of surgery, roughly 40% of patients were active smokers, and the median duration of disease was 6.5 to 8.5 years. About half of the patients received postoperative therapy: some 12 received thiopurines and over 15 received anti-TNF agents. TCR repertoire analysis was done in fewer than 75 Crohn's disease patients from a prospective multicentre cohort. Every patient underwent surgery because of a complication, which was stricturing disease in about 60% and penetrating disease in about 39%. A Rutgeerts score above i0 was used to define endoscopic postoperative recurrence. The study was conducted in parallel with a multicentre cohort that was designed to identify predictors of early endoscopic recurrence following ileocolonic resection. A total of around 150 mucosal samples from about 50 patients were sequenced, with samples obtained at several locations on the surgical specimen and at postoperative endoscopy.

The CDR3 goes from the cysteine to the phenylalanine over 15 residues. The only DNA kept is the CDR3, 45 bases in frame from the first base. The V and J ends are trimmed by 0 bases and 2 bases, leaving 12 bases between them. CDR1 SGHRS and CDR2 YFSETQ are derived from the germline V gene. For this clone: Its specific antigen is unknown. It has no much larger one-base neighbor in the sample; base qualities were not kept.

What the authors observed across the whole study: Compared with CD4 T cells, sorted CD8 T cells contained more high-frequency clones, which suggests that the mucosal expansions were mostly CD8. Patients who were active smokers at surgery had a significantly higher proportion of clonal expansions than non-smokers (roughly 24% vs 19%, p=0.02). Mucosal CD4 and CD8 T cells were sorted and sequenced only in a subgroup of patients, whose size was not stated. Higher percentages of high-frequency clones at the time of surgery were linked to endoscopic recurrence, and every patient with clonality above 26.8% (18/57) had recurrence.

For commercial TCRB immunosequencing, approximately 460 nanograms of biopsy DNA were submitted for each sample. Adaptive Biotechnology amplified the CDR3 regions from genomic DNA with a two-step multiplex PCR designed to control amplification bias. In the first PCR, primers covered every V and J gene segment, and in the second PCR, barcodes and Illumina adapters were added. An Illumina instrument was used to sequence the CDR3 libraries. The paper's data handling went like this. The analysis used both the pipelines supplied by the vendor and custom analysis of the raw data in R/Bioconductor with R version 3.3.0. Clonality, which ranges from 0 to 1, was calculated as the inverse of the normalised Shannon entropy across all productive clones. High-frequency clones were defined as the repertoire share of the top 100 clones, retaining only clones passing a 95% confidence test. The Simpson index measured repertoire diversity, and the Morisita-Horn index measured overlap between samples. Sourced from immuneACCESS, this table was stored by TCRdb with only in-frame sequences that have V and J called. A share of the clones is absent; for the studies checked, an unresolved V gene accounts for under half, and the remainder has no known explanation. V and J calls and clone size follow that table, whereas D and trimming were derived from the DNA. The sample contains 5,500 to 8,500 clones, around 70% of them found a single time. The top ten constitute around a sixth of the sample.

Adults with ileal or ileocolonic Crohn's disease and an indication for ileocolonic resection were eligible for inclusion. Whole ileal mucosal biopsies were kept frozen at -80 degrees C prior to DNA extraction. A TRizol-based method was used to extract genomic DNA from the frozen whole biopsies, and the DNA was quantified with a NanoDrop 2000 spectrophotometer. The origin of this receptor is an adult with Crohn's disease. The specimen sequenced was ileal tissue. Recombination joined TRBV5-1 with TRBJ2-7; no D gene can be assigned with confidence. For the CDR3, the sequence is CASSLAQEPAYEQYF. The DNA sequence reads TGCGCCAGCAGCTTGGCCCAGGAACCCGCCTACGAGCAGTACTTC.